A single sample gave rise to the 25 T cell receptor beta chains below, sequenced in a study of T cell responses to AZD1222 COVID-19 vaccine. The data were produced by immunoSEQ multiplex PCR, yet TCRdb's version contains in-frame clones alone and is incomplete. The table includes approximately 190,000 clones, about 92% detected once. The starting material was peripheral blood, obtained on day 0 of AZD1222 vaccination. These receptors originate from an adult in good health.

The rearrangement uses TRBV5-1 and TRBJ1-4; 7 nucleotides line up with TRBD1. The germline gives CDR1 SGHRS, CDR2 YFSETQ. With 3 bases clipped from V and 0 bases from J, the junction kept 5 bases outside the gene matches. The CDR3 has 16 amino acids. The CDR3 region has the DNA TGCGCCAGCAGCTGGGGGGACAGCACAACTAATGAAAAACTGTTTTTT. Its protein product is CASSWGDSTTNEKLFF.

The chain couples TRBV19 to TRBJ2-3; D assignment may be TRBD1 or TRBD2 (5 bases each). This CDR3 comprises 14 residues. Trimming cost V 7 bases and J 4 bases, with 15 bases left between them. Germline assignment: CDR1 LNHDA and CDR2 SQIVND (reference sequence). As DNA, the CDR3 is TGTGCCAGTACCTCGAGGGGCGGCCCAGATACGCAGTATTTT. This gives the protein CASTSRGGPDTQYF.

This clone was found once. The chain combines TRBV27 with TRBJ1-2; D gene unclear. The CDR3 extends over 12 amino acids. The V gene lost 5 bases and the J gene lost 5 bases, with 9 bases spanning the gap. Germline V gives CDR1 MNHEY, CDR2 SMNVEV (reference sequence). This CDR3 reads CASSHGFYGYTF. The DNA for the CDR3 is TGTGCCAGCAGTCATGGGTTTTATGGCTACACCTTC.

CDR3: CAISEWQGTEAFF. The CDR3 nucleotides read TGTGCCATCAGTGAGTGGCAGGGGACTGAAGCTTTCTTT. The V call is TRBV10-3, the J call TRBJ1-1; TRBD1 might be the D (6 bases). Germline CDR1 is ENHRY and CDR2 is SYGVKD. The CDR3 length is 13 residues. V was pared by 1 base and J by 5 bases, with 8 bases between.

The gene calls are TRBV27 and TRBJ2-2, with D possibly being TRBD1 (6 bases). The V end lost 6 bases, the J end lost 1 base, and 12 bases lay between the germline ends. Per the germline V gene, CDR1 is MNHEY and CDR2 is SMNVEV (reference sequence). The CDR3 consists of 15 residues. The CDR3 sequence: CASSSRTENTGELFF. The CDR3 coding sequence is TGTGCCAGCAGCTCTCGGACAGAGAACACCGGGGAGCTGTTTTTT.

This clone appeared once. V gene TRBV20-1 combines with J gene TRBJ1-1, with TRBD1 matching 7 bases. The V gene's germline CDR1 is DFQATT and CDR2 SNEGSKA (reference sequence). This CDR3 comprises 11 residues. The J segment lost 8 bases and the V segment lost 6 bases, leaving 6 bases of the junction unmatched. CDR3: CSAKRDSEAFF. Written as DNA, the CDR3 is TGCAGTGCCAAGAGGGACAGCGAAGCTTTCTTT.

The chain employs TRBV18 and TRBJ2-2, with a possible D match to TRBD1 (8 bases). CDR1 KGHSH and CDR2 LQKENI come from the germline V gene. This CDR3 is 17 amino acids long. V lost 2 bases and J lost 2, with 15 bases in between. In nucleotides, the CDR3 is TGTGCCAGCTCACCATCGACAGGGGAGGGAAACACCGGGGAGCTGTTTTTT. Translating gives CASSPSTGEGNTGELFF.

CDR3 loop: CASSSPGNEKLFF. The CDR3 region has the DNA TGTGCCAGCAGCTCCCCCGGGAACGAAAAACTGTTTTTT. V and J are TRBV12-3 or TRBV12-4 and TRBJ1-4; D not certain. The CDR3 is made up of 13 amino acids. Trimming removed 6 bases from V and 8 bases from J, with 13 bases in between.

The J gene is TRBJ1-2, the V gene TRBV7-8; D is unclear. Trimming took off 0 bases at V and 7 bases at J, with 9 bases between the two ends. The CDR3 has 13 amino acids. Per the germline V gene, CDR1 is SGHVS and CDR2 is FQNEAQ. In DNA form, the CDR3 reads TGTGCCAGCAGCTTAGCCCCCATTAGTGGCTACACCTTC. The encoded protein is CASSLAPISGYTF.

This clone was seen only once. The chain carries TRBV10-1 and TRBJ2-5, with D possibly called TRBD1 or TRBD2 (5 bases each). With 2 bases removed from V and 4 bases from J, the gap between germline ends came to 14 bases. Per germline, CDR1 WNHNN and CDR2 SYGVQD (reference sequence). This CDR3 has 15 residues. This CDR3 is CASSEGGTGGETQYF. The CDR3 DNA is TGCGCCAGCAGTGAGGGGGGTACTGGGGGAGAGACCCAGTACTTC.

The genes are TRBV14 and TRBJ2-7; D unresolved. Germline CDR1 and CDR2: SGHDN and FVKESK. The CDR3 contains 12 residues. The germline V and J ends were trimmed by 1 base and 5 bases, with 6 bases remaining between them. The CDR3 DNA is TGTGCCAGCAGCCAAGTTAGCCACGAGCAGTACTTC. Protein: CASSQVSHEQYF.

This chain joins TRBV13 and TRBJ2-5, with TRBD2 matching 7 bases. The junction had 11 bases not matched to a gene; V was cut back by 4 bases and J by 0 bases. Germline loops: CDR1 PRHDT, CDR2 FYEKMQ (reference sequence). This CDR3 is 17 amino acids long. CDR3 protein: CASSSGAYGTNQETQYF. The CDR3 coding sequence is TGTGCCAGCAGCTCCGGAGCCTACGGGACTAACCAAGAGACCCAGTACTTC. Complete variable domain (other parts from reference TRBV13 and TRBJ2-5): AAGVIQSPRHLIKEKRETATLKCYPIPRHDTVYWYQQGPGQDPQFLISFYEKMQSDKGSIPDRFSAQQFSDYHSELNMSSLELGDSALYFCASSSGAYGTNQETQYFGPGTRLLVL.

The chain uses TRBV10-3 and TRBJ1-2, with 9 bases identical to TRBD1. The germline gives CDR1 ENHRY, CDR2 SYGVKD. This CDR3 has 16 amino acids. V shed 0 bases and J 5 bases; nucleotides not matched to a gene: 7. Written as DNA, the CDR3 is TGTGCCATCAGTGAGTCCCTACAGGGGGCGCGGTATGGCTACACCTTC. Its translation: CAISESLQGARYGYTF.

The rearrangement uses TRBV5-1 and TRBJ2-2, with 7 bases aligning to TRBD1. V lost 4 bases, J lost 3 bases, and 6 bases stayed unmatched. This CDR3 is built from 15 residues. The germline V gene has CDR1 SGHRS and CDR2 YFSETQ. For the CDR3, the DNA is TGCGCCAGCAGCCCAAGGACAGGTGACACCGGGGAGCTGTTTTTT. Its translation is CASSPRTGDTGELFF.

This clone has just one count. The V gene is TRBV7-3, the J gene TRBJ2-5; TRBD2 matches 7 bases. This CDR3 is 15 amino acids long. V shed 5 bases and J 2 bases; nucleotides not matched to a gene: 8. Germline V gives CDR1 SGHTA, CDR2 FQGTGA. The CDR3, as DNA: TGTGCCAGCAGCCGTGGCACGGGGGGACAAGAGACCCAGTACTTC. Translating it yields CASSRGTGGQETQYF.

V usage is TRBV7-9 and J usage is TRBJ2-2; TRBD2 matches 15 bases. J lost 4 bases, V lost 5 bases, and 11 bases had no gene match. The CDR3 has 19 residues. In germline, CDR1 is SEHNR, CDR2 FQNEAQ (reference sequence). The CDR3 is CASSPAWTSGGAATGELFF. In nucleotides, the CDR3 is TGTGCCAGCAGCCCCGCCTGGACTAGCGGGGGGGCCGCCACCGGGGAGCTGTTTTTT.

In DNA form, the CDR3 reads TGTGCCAGCAGTGAATATGGGAGCAATGAGCAGTTCTTC. Its protein product is CASSEYGSNEQFF. The rearrangement uses TRBV25-1 and TRBJ2-1, with D perhaps TRBD2 (5 bases). Germline V gives CDR1 MGHDK, CDR2 SYGVNS. V lost 0 bases, J lost 6 bases, and 6 bases lay in between. The CDR3 runs 13 residues.

The chain uses TRBV5-1 and TRBJ1-1; TRBD1 agrees at 7 bases. J lost 4 bases, V lost 3 bases, and 3 bases had no gene match. The CDR3 sequence is 13 residues long. The germline V gene has CDR1 SGHRS and CDR2 YFSETQ. CDR3 amino acids: CASSYGQVTEAFF. The DNA of the CDR3 is TGCGCCAGCAGCTATGGACAGGTCACTGAAGCTTTCTTT.

Only a few counts were recorded for this clone. CDR3 protein: CASSEGGGEETQYF. As DNA, the CDR3 is TGTGCCAGCAGTGAAGGGGGGGGTGAAGAGACCCAGTACTTC. The chain recombines TRBV2 with TRBJ2-5, with 7 bases lining up with TRBD2. CDR3 length: 14 residues. The V and J ends lost 1 base and 3 bases, in that order; junction bases with no gene match: 2. Per the germline V gene, CDR1 is SNHLY and CDR2 is FYNNEI. Full variable domain (missing parts from reference TRBV2 and TRBJ2-5): EPEVTQTPSHQVTQMGQEVILRCVPISNHLYFYWYRQILGQKVEFLVSFYNNEISEKSEIFDDQFSVERPDGSNFTLKIRSTKLEDSAMYFCASSEGGGEETQYFGPGTRLLVL.

The CDR3 sequence is CASSRGGSGGYGYTF. CDR3 nucleotide sequence: TGTGCCAGCAGCCGCGGGGGGAGCGGGGGCTATGGCTACACCTTC. This rearrangement joins TRBV7-2 to TRBJ1-2, with D possibly TRBD1 on 5 matching bases. The CDR3 is made up of 15 amino acids. Germline V gene lookup returns CDR1 SGHTA and CDR2 FQGNSA. Trimming shortened V by 5 bases and J by 4 bases, and 17 bases separated the two germline ends. The complete variable domain, with remaining parts taken from reference TRBV7-2 and TRBJ1-2, reads GAGVSQSPSNKVTEKGKDVELRCDPISGHTALYWYRQSLGQGLEFLIYFQGNSAPDKSGLPSDRFSAERTGGSVSTLTIQRTQQEDSAVYLCASSRGGSGGYGYTFGSGTRLTVV.

The chain has TRBV19 and TRBJ2-2, with D possibly matching TRBD1 (6 bases). This CDR3 is 15 amino acids long. The V and J ends lost 6 bases and 3 bases respectively, with 14 bases between them. The V gene's germline CDR1 is LNHDA and CDR2 SQIVND (reference sequence). CDR3 protein: CASSGAGVYTGELFF. For the CDR3, the DNA is TGTGCCAGTAGCGGCGCAGGGGTTTACACCGGGGAGCTGTTTTTT.

The genes are TRBV6-5 and TRBJ1-2, with no clear D. V lost 7 bases, J lost 7 bases, and 13 bases lay in between. Germline assignment: CDR1 MNHEY and CDR2 SVGAGI. The CDR3 has 12 amino acids. The CDR3 nucleotides are TGTGCCAGCACCCCCCGGGGTGGTGGCTACACCTTC. Its translation: CASTPRGGGYTF.

This clone came up a few times. This chain connects TRBV7-9 to TRBJ1-5; a weak D match, TRBD1 (5 bases). V was shortened by 4 bases and J by 3 bases, with 19 bases between the two germline ends. The CDR3 loop spans 17 amino acids. CDR1 and CDR2 (germline): SEHNR, FQNEAQ (reference sequence). CDR3 sequence: CASSSDSNINLNQPQHF. Here the CDR3 DNA reads TGTGCCAGCAGCTCCGACAGTAATATTAACCTCAATCAGCCCCAGCATTTT.

The rearrangement links TRBV21-1 to TRBJ1-6; the D segment call TRBD1 is taken from the table without a DNA check. TRBV21-1 is a pseudogene locus. The CDR3 length is 19 residues. CDR3 region: CASSKRLGTTGGPFSPLHF. The CDR3 DNA is TGTGCCAGCAGCAAAAGATTAGGTACAACAGGGGGTCCATTTTCACCCCTCCACTTT.

This chain connects TRBV30 to TRBJ1-6; the D gene is possibly TRBD1 (6 bases). The CDR3 totals 13 residues. The germline V gene encodes CDR1 GTSNPN and CDR2 SVGIG (reference sequence). Trimming removed 4 bases from V and 7 bases from J, with 11 bases in between. CDR3 residues: CAWTRTANSPLHF. CDR3 nucleotides: TGTGCCTGGACAAGGACAGCCAATTCACCCCTCCACTTT. The full variable domain, completed using reference TRBV30 and TRBJ1-6, is SQTIHQWPATLVQPVGSPLSLECTVEGTSNPNLYWYRQAAGRGLQLLFYSVGIGQISSEVPQNLSASRPQDRQFILSSKKLLLSDSGFYLCAWTRTANSPLHFGNGTRLTVT.